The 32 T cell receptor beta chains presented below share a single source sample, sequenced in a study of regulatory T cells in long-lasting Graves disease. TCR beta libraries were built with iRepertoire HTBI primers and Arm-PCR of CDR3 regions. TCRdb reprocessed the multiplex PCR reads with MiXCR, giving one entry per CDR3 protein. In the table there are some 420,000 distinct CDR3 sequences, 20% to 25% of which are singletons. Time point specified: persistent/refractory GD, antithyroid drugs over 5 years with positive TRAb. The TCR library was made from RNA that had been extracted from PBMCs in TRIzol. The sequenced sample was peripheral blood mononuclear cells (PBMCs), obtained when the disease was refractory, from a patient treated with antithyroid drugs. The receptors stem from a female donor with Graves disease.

CDR3 amino acids: CASRGTGGETQYF. CDR3 DNA sequence: TGCGCCAGCAGGGGGACGGGAGGGGAGACCCAGTACTTC. The chain uses TRBV10-2 and TRBJ2-5; 8 bases align to TRBD2. The CDR3 is 13 amino acids. The trim removed 6 bases at V and 5 bases at J, leaving 5 bases unmatched. Germline values: CDR1 WSHSY, CDR2 SAAADI.

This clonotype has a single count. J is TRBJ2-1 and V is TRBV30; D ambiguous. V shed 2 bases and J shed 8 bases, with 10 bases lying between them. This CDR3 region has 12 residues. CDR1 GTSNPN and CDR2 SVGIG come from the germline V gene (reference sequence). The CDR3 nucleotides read TGTGCCTGGAGTTTTAGGGCTGATGAGCAGTTCTTC. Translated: CAWSFRADEQFF.

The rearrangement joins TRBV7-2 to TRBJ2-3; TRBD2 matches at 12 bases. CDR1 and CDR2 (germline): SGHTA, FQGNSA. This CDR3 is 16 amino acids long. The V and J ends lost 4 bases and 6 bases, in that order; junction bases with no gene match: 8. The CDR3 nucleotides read TGTGCCAGCAGCTCTTCTAGCGGGGGGGCGTATGATACGCAGTATTTT. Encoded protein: CASSSSSGGAYDTQYF.

CDR3 DNA sequence: TGTGCCAGCAGCCCAGGGATCTACACCTTC. Translating gives CASSPGIYTF. The rearrangement uses TRBV7-9 and TRBJ1-2, with D possibly matching TRBD1 (5 bases). Germline V lookup: CDR1 SEHNR, CDR2 FQNEAQ (reference sequence). Trimming took off 5 bases at V and 10 bases at J, with 8 bases between the two ends. The CDR3 has 10 residues.

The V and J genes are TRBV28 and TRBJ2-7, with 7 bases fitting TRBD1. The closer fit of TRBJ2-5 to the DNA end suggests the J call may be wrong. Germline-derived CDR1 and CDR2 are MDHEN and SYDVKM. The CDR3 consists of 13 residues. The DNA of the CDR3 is TGTGCCAGCAGGGGACAGTACAGCGAGACCCAGTACTTC. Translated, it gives CASRGQYSETQYF.

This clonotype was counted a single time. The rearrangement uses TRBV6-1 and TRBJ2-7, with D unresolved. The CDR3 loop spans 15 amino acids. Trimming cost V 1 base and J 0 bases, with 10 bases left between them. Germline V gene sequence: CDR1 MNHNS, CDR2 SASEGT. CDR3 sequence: CASSEEVPGSYEQYF. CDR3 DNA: TGTGCCAGCAGTGAAGAAGTCCCGGGCTCCTACGAGCAGTACTTC.

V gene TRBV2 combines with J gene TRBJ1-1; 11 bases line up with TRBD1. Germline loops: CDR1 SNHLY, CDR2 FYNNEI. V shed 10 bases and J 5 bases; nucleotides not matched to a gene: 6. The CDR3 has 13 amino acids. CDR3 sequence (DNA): TGTGCCACCATGGGACAGGGGGGGACTGAAGCTTTCTTT. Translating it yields CATMGQGGTEAFF.

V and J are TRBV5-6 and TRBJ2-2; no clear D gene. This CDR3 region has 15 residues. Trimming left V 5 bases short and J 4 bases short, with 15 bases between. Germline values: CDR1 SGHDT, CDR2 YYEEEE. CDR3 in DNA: TGTGCCAGCAGTTTGCTGGAATTGGGCACCGGGGAGCTGTTTTTT. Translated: CASSLLELGTGELFF.

This chain's CDR3 is CASSLGSGGGREQFF. Here the CDR3 DNA reads TGTGCCAGCAGCTTAGGGAGCGGGGGGGGAAGAGAGCAGTTCTTC. The V gene is TRBV7-2, the J gene TRBJ2-1, with 10 bases matching TRBD2. V trimming: 1 base; J trimming: 10 bases; junction bases outside the gene matches: 7. The V gene's germline CDR1 is SGHTA and CDR2 FQGNSA. The CDR3 consists of 15 residues. Based on the CDR3 plus reference TRBV7-2 and TRBJ2-1, the full variable domain is GAGVSQSPSNKVTEKGKDVELRCDPISGHTALYWYRQSLGQGLEFLIYFQGNSAPDKSGLPSDRFSAERTGGSVSTLTIQRTQQEDSAVYLCASSLGSGGGREQFFGPGTRLTVL.

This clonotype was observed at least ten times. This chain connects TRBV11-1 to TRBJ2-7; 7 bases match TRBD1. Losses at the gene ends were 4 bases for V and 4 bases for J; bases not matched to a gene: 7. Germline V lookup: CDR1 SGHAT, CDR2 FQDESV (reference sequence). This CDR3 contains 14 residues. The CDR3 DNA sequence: TGTGCCAGCAGCTCACCGGGACAGCCTTACGAGCAGTACTTC. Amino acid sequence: CASSSPGQPYEQYF.

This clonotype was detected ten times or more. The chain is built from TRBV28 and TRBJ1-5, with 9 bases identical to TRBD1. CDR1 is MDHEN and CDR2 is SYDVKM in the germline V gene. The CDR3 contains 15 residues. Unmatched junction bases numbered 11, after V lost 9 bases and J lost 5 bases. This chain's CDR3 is CASTETGGSYQPQHF. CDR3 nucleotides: TGTGCCAGTACCGAGACAGGGGGGTCTTATCAGCCCCAGCATTTT.

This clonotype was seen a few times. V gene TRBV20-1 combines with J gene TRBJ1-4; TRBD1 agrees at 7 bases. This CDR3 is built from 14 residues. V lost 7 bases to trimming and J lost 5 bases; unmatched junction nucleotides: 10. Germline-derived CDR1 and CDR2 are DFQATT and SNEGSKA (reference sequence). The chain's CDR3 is CSVFEGAGNEKLFF. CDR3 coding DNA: TGCAGTGTTTTTGAGGGGGCCGGCAATGAAAAACTGTTTTTT.

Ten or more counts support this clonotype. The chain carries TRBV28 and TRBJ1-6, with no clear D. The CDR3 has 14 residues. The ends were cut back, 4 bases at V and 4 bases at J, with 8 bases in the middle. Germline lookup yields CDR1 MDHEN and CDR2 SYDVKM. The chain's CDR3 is CASSSGPYNSPLHF. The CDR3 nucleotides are TGTGCCAGCAGTTCGGGCCCATATAATTCACCCCTCCACTTT.

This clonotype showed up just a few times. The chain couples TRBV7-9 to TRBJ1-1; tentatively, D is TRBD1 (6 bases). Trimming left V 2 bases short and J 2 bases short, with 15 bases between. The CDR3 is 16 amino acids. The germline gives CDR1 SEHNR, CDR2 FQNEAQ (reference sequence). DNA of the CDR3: TGTGCCAGCAGCTTATTCGGCAGGGGAGGCAACACTGAAGCTTTCTTT. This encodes CASSLFGRGGNTEAFF. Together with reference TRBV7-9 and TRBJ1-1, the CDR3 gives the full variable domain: DTGVSQNPRHKITKRGQNVTFRCDPISEHNRLYWYRQTLGQGPEFLTYFQNEAQLEKSRLLSDRFSAERPKGSFSTLEIQRTEQGDSAMYLCASSLFGRGGNTEAFFGQGTRLTVV.

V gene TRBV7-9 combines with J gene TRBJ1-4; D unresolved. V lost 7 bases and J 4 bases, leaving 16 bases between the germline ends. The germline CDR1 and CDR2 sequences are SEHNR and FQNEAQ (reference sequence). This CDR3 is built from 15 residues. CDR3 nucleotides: TGTGCCAGCACCCTTGGTGGAGGCGGTAATGAAAAACTGTTTTTT. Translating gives CASTLGGGGNEKLFF.

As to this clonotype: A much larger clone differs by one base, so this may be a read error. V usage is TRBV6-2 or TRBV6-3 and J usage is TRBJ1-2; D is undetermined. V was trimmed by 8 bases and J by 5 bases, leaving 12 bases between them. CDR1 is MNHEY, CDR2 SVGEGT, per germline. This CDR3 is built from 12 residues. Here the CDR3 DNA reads TGTGCCAGCGGCGCGTCCTTTTATGGCTACACCTTC. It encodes CASGASFYGYTF.

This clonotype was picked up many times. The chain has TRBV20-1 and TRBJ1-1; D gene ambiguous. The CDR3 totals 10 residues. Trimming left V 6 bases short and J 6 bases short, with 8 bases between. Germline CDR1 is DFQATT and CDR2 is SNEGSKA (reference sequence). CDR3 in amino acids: CSAGGAEAFF. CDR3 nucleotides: TGCAGTGCAGGAGGTGCTGAAGCTTTCTTT.

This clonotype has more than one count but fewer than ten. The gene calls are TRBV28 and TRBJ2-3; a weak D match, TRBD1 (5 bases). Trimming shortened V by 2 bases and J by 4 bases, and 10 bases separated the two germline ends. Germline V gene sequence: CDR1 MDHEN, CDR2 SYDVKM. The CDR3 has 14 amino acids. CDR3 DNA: TGTGCCAGCAGTTTAGGACAAGGCCCAGATACGCAGTATTTT. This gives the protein CASSLGQGPDTQYF.

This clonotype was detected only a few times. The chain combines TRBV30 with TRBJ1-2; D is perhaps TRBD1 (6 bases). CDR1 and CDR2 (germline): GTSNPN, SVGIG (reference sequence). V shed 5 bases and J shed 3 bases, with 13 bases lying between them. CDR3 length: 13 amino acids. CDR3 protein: CAWPGGADYGYTF. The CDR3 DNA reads TGTGCCTGGCCCGGGGGGGCGGACTATGGCTACACCTTC.

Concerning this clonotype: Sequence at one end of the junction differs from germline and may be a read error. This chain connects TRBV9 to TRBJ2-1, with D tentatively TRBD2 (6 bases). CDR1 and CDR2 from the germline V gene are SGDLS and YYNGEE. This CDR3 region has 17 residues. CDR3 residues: CASSPTLGRDLYNEQFF. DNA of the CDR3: TGCGCCAGCAGCCCCACATTGGGGCGGGACCTTTACAATGAGCAGTTCTTC.

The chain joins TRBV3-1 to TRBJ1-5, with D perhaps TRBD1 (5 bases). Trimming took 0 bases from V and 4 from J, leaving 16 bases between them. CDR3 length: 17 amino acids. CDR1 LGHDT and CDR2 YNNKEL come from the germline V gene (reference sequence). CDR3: CASSQDSGQGGNQPQHF. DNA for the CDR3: TGTGCCAGCAGCCAAGATTCTGGGCAGGGTGGGAATCAGCCCCAGCATTTT.

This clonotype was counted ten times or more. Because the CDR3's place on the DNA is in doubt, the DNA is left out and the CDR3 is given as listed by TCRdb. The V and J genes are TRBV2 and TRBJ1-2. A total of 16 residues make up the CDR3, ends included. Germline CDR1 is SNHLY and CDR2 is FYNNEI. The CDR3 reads CASILRAGPSYYGYTF.

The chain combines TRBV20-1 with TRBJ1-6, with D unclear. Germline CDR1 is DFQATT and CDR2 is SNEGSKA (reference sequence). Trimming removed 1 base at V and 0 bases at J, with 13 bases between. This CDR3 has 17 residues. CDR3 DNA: TGCAGTGCTAGAGTGGGCCGGGCGAGCTCCTATAATTCACCCCTCCACTTT. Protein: CSARVGRASSYNSPLHF.

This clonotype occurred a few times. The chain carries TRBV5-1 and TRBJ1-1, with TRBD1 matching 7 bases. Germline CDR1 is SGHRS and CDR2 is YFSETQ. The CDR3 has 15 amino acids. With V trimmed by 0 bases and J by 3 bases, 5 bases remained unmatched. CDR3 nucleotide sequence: TGCGCCAGCAGCTTGGAAGTCGGACAGGACACTGAAGCTTTCTTT. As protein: CASSLEVGQDTEAFF.

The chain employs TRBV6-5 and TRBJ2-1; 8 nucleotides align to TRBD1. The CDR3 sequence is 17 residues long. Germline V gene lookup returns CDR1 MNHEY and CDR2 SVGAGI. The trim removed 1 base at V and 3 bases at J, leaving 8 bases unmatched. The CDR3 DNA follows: TGTGCCAGCAGTTACTTGTCAGGGGGCCAGGGCTACAATGAGCAGTTCTTC. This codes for CASSYLSGGQGYNEQFF.

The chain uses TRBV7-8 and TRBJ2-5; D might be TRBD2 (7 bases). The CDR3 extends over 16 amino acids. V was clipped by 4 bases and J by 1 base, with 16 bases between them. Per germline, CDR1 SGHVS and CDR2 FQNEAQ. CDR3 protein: CASSSQGRGGQETQYF. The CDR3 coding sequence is TGTGCCAGCAGCTCACAAGGAAGGGGGGGCCAAGAGACCCAGTACTTC.

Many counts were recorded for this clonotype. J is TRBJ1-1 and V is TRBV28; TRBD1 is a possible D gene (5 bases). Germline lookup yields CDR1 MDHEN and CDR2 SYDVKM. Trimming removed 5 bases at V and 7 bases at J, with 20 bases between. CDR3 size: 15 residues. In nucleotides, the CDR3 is TGTGCCAGCAGTCCCTCTACAGGCGAAGGATATGAAGCTTTCTTT. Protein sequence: CASSPSTGEGYEAFF. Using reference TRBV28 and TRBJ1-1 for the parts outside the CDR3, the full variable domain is DVKVTQSSRYLVKRTGEKVFLECVQDMDHENMFWYRQDPGLGLRLIYFSYDVKMKEKGDIPEGYSVSREKKERFSLILESASTNQTSMYLCASSPSTGEGYEAFFGQGTRLTVV.

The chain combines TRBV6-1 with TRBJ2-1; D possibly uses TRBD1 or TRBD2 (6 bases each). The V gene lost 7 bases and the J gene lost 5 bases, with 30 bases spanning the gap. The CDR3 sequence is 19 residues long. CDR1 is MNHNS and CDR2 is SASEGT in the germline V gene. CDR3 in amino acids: CASTHFPGAGYAIHNEQFF. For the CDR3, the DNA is TGTGCCAGCACCCACTTCCCGGGGGCCGGTTACGCAATCCACAATGAGCAGTTCTTC.

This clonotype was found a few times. CDR3 DNA: TGCAGTGCCCGAGGACTCGACCAGGTGAACACTGAAGCTTTCTTT. It specifies CSARGLDQVNTEAFF. The gene calls are TRBV20-1 and TRBJ1-1; D uncertain. The germline V gene has CDR1 DFQATT and CDR2 SNEGSKA (reference sequence). This CDR3 has 15 residues. The V end was cut by 6 bases, the J end by 0 bases, with 17 bases between.

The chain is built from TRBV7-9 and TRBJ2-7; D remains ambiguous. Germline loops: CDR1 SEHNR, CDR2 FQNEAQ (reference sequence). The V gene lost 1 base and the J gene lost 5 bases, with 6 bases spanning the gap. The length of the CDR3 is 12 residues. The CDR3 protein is CASSLGSNEQYF. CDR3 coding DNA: TGTGCCAGCAGCTTAGGGTCAAACGAGCAGTACTTC.

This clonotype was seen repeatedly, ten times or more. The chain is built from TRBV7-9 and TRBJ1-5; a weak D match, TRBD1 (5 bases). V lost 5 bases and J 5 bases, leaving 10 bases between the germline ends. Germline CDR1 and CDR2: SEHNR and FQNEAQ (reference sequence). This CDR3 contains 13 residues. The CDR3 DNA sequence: TGTGCCAGCAGCAATACAGGTGATCAGCCCCAGCATTTT. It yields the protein CASSNTGDQPQHF.

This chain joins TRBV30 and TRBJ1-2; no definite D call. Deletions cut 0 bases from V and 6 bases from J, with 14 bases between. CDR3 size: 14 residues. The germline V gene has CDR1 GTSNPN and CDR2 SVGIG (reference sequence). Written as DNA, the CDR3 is TGTGCCTGGAGTGTTTTCACAGAACTCCATGGCTACACCTTC. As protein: CAWSVFTELHGYTF.